A single sample gave rise to the 12 T cell receptor beta chains below, sequenced in a study of T cells expressing NK-cell markers (dated by TCRdb to 2020 to 2021). Libraries came from 5' RACE. Sequencing took place on an Illumina HiSeq 2000. With the reads reprocessed by TCRdb, a single entry stands for each CDR3 protein sequence and no DNA is reported. This specimen's table enumerates 500,000 to 700,000 distinct CDR3 sequences. The ten largest account for approximately 3.6% of the sample. Sequencing was done on a sample of blood T cells: a sorted CD56 or NKG2C T cell subset, CD4+ or CD8+ T cells, or bulk PBMC T cells (not recorded which). The receptors originated from a man younger than 30 in good health. Donor details come from another sample of the same person, matched by shared clones.

CDR3 sequence reads: CSVVSSAALAKNIQYF. The chain recombines TRBV29-1 with TRBJ2-4. Germline V gives CDR1 SQVTM, CDR2 ANQGSEA. This CDR3 region has 16 residues.

The gene calls are TRBV28 and TRBJ2-7; checking the TCRdb D call of TRBD2 is not possible without DNA. CDR1 and CDR2 (germline): MDHEN, SYDVKM. The CDR3 runs 15 residues. CDR3 loop: CASSPEEVAGLVQYF.

The chain has TRBV12-3 or TRBV12-4 and TRBJ1-5. The CDR3 extends over 14 amino acids. The CDR3 here is CASSLGRGVQPQHF.

The V call is TRBV7-9, the J call TRBJ2-5; the D call from TCRdb, TRBD1, cannot be confirmed without DNA. The CDR3 length is 15 residues. The V gene's germline CDR1 is SEHNR and CDR2 FQNEAQ (reference sequence). The CDR3 loop is CASRPGTGGGETQYF.

The rearrangement links TRBV27 to TRBJ1-2. This CDR3 contains 14 residues. Per germline, CDR1 MNHEY and CDR2 SMNVEV (reference sequence). CDR3 residues: CASSLFGDYLGYTF.

The chain combines TRBV20-1 with TRBJ2-5; checking the TCRdb D call of TRBD2 is not possible without DNA. The CDR3 length is 12 residues. Germline CDR1 and CDR2: DFQATT and SNEGSKA (reference sequence). The CDR3 spells CSQIAAQETQYF.

The CDR3 here is CASREDRFSYEQYF. The rearrangement links TRBV12-3 or TRBV12-4 to TRBJ2-7; the D call from TCRdb, TRBD1, cannot be confirmed without DNA. The CDR3 spans 14 residues.

The rearrangement links TRBV29-1 to TRBJ2-1; TCRdb designates TRBD1, a call that cannot be tested without DNA. In germline, CDR1 is SQVTM, CDR2 ANQGSEA. The CDR3 length is 13 residues. The CDR3 loop reads CSVARDVYNEQFF.

The chain is built from TRBV29-1 and TRBJ2-7; TCRdb calls TRBD2, which cannot be checked without DNA. CDR1 SQVTM and CDR2 ANQGSEA come from the germline V gene. The CDR3 is made up of 15 amino acids. The CDR3 loop reads CSVAPRTSGTYEQYF.

V usage is TRBV20-1 and J usage is TRBJ2-2. The germline V gene has CDR1 DFQATT and CDR2 SNEGSKA (reference sequence). CDR3 length: 13 amino acids. The CDR3 spells CSARCDNNRELFF.

V gene TRBV20-1 combines with J gene TRBJ2-2. Germline lookup yields CDR1 DFQATT and CDR2 SNEGSKA (reference sequence). CDR3 length: 13 residues. CDR3 sequence reads: CSATRQPRGELFF.

The V and J genes are TRBV27 and TRBJ2-7; TCRdb gives TRBD1 as the D gene, but with no DNA this cannot be confirmed. The CDR3 extends over 17 amino acids. Germline CDR1 is MNHEY and CDR2 is SMNVEV (reference sequence). CDR3 loop: CASSLRKATGGRDEQYF.